A single T cell receptor beta chain is shown here with its context. This specimen belongs to a study of T cells in Graves' hyperthyroidism and ophthalmopathy. Study-wide background: Any treatment followed the collection of peripheral blood at initial diagnosis.

Amplified regions were TCR beta CDR3 sequences from RNA transcripts. The HTBI set primed first-round TCR CDR3 RT-PCR. TCRdb re-derived calls from the multiplex PCR reads in MiXCR, one entry per CDR3 protein. The data contain hundreds of thousands of distinct CDR3 sequences, just under 20% of them singletons. Under 3 months was the duration of disease in ophthalmopathy patients, who also had a Clinical Activity Score of at least 3 and a NOSPECS grade of at least 4. Clinical symptoms, serum thyroxine, TRAb, thyroid ultrasound and orbital computed tomography established diagnosis. The CDR3 is made up of 13 amino acids. V lost 6 bases, J lost 4 bases, and 15 bases lay in between. CDR1 and CDR2 (germline): DFQATT, SNEGSKA (reference sequence).

What was sequenced was blood. The receptor was isolated from a man in his forties or fifties with Graves' ophthalmopathy. The chain couples TRBV20-1 to TRBJ1-1; D is perhaps TRBD1 (5 bases). This chain's CDR3 is CSAPLERGTEAFF. CDR3 DNA sequence: TGCAGTGCCCCCCTGGAGAGGGGCACTGAAGCTTTCTTT.